This T cell receptor (beta chain) emerged from a study of cytomegalovirus exposure and HLA in healthy donors. The donors gave bone marrow, and they were healthy. As regards this clone: Its antigen is currently unknown.

A multiplex PCR was run with 60 Vbeta primers and 13 Jbeta primers. Method: immunoSEQ multiplex PCR; TCRdb's copy keeps in-frame clones and lacks some. The repertoire has about 160,000 clones, 85% of them found once; the top ten carry 1%. The CDR3 extends over 11 amino acids. V lost 5 bases and J 4 bases, leaving 5 bases between the germline ends. Germline V lookup: CDR1 LNHDA, CDR2 SQIVND (reference sequence). Study-wide results and caveats: TCR beta chain V- and J-gene trimming was linked, in a later analysis, to a missense variant in DCLRE1C. Some TCR beta chains (more than 150 of them) were listed as cytomegalovirus-associated. Productive status was seen about 90% or about 30% of the time for most TCR beta V segments in an earlier analysis.

Material for sequencing was PBMCs. The TCR comes from a boy younger than 10 in good health and CMV-seronegative. V gene TRBV19 combines with J gene TRBJ1-2, with a weak D call TRBD1 (5 bases). The CDR3 DNA is TGTGCCAGTAGTCAGGGCTATGGCTACACCTTC. It codes for CASSQGYGYTF.